This T cell receptor beta chain appears in the sequencing data of a study of T cell repertoires in cytomegalovirus infection. TCRdb redid the calling of the reads with MiXCR, one entry per CDR3 protein. The sample includes fewer than 900,000 distinct CDR3 sequences, just under 30% of them seen just once. With regard to this clonotype: The antigen is not known.

Sequencing used cultured CD8+ T cells from PBMCs, obtained from culture after CMV antigen stimulation. This sequence was found in a human donor in good health (CMV status not recorded). Some clones in this sample may be carry-over from other donors' samples.

The CDR3 here is CASFRTYNEQFF. The DNA of the CDR3 is TGTGCCAGCTTTAGGACATACAATGAGCAGTTCTTC. The chain employs TRBV6-1 and TRBJ2-1, with D possibly matching TRBD1 (5 bases). The CDR3 sequence is 12 residues long. Trimming removed 8 bases at V and 4 bases at J, with 9 bases between. Germline CDR1 and CDR2: MNHNS and SASEGT.